This T cell receptor (beta chain) comes out of a study of blood T cell repertoires in COVID-19. The assay was immunoSEQ multiplex PCR, and TCRdb's table has in-frame clones only and misses some. The table records about 87,000 clones, around 88% of them present only once. Sequenced input: peripheral blood. This TCR was sampled from a woman aged 60-75 years with acute or convalescent COVID-19.

CDR3 in amino acids: CATAGQDMSGYEQYF. The CDR3 DNA is TGTGCCACAGCAGGACAGGACATGAGTGGCTACGAGCAGTACTTC. The chain employs TRBV11-3 and TRBJ2-7; 7 nucleotides match TRBD1. Trimming cost V 10 bases and J 3 bases; bases outside gene matches: 15. The CDR3 is 15 amino acids. From germline, CDR1 is SGHNT and CDR2 YENEEA.